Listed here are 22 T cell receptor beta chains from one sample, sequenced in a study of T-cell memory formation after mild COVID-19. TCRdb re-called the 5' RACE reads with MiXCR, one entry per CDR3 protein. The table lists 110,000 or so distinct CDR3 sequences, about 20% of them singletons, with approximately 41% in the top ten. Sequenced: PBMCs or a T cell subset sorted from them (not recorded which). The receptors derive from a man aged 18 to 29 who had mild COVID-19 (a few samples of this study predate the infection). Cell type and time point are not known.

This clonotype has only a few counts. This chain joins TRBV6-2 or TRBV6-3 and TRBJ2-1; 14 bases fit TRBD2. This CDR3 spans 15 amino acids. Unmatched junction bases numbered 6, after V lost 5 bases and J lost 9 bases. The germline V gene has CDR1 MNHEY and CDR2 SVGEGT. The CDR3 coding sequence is TGTGCCAGCAGTAAGACTAGCGGGGGGGCCGGTGAGCAGTTCTTC. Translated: CASSKTSGGAGEQFF.

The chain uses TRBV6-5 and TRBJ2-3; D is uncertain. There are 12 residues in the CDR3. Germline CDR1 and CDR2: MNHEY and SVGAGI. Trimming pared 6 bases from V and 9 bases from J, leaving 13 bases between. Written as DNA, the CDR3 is TGTGCCAGCAGCTCTTCGGCGGAGACGCAGTATTTT. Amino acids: CASSSSAETQYF.

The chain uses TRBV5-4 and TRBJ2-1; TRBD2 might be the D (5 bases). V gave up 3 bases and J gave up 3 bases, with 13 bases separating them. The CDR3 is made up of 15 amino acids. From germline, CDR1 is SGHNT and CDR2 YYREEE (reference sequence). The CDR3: CASSYGLAVYNEQFF. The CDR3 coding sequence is TGTGCCAGCAGCTATGGACTGGCCGTCTACAATGAGCAGTTCTTC.

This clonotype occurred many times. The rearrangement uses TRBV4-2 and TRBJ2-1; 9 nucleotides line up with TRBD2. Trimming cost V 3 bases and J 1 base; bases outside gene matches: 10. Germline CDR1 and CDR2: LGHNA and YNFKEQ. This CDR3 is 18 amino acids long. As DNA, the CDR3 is TGTGCCAGCAGCCAGGGGGCCGGGACTAGCCGATCCTACAATGAGCAGTTCTTC. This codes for CASSQGAGTSRSYNEQFF.

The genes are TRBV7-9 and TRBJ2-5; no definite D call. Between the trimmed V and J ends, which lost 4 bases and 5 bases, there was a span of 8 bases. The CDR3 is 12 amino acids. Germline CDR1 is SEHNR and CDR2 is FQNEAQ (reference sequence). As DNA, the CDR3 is TGTGCCAGCAGCTCCTGGTTGGAGACCCAGTACTTC. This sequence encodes CASSSWLETQYF.

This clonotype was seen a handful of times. The CDR3 is CASSHPGQGEAEAFF. As DNA, the CDR3 is TGTGCCAGCAGCCACCCCGGACAGGGGGAAGCTGAAGCTTTCTTT. This chain connects TRBV7-9 to TRBJ1-1, with TRBD1 identical over 10 bases. The CDR3 loop spans 15 amino acids. The J segment lost 6 bases and the V segment lost 5 bases, leaving 9 bases of the junction unmatched. Per the germline V gene, CDR1 is SEHNR and CDR2 is FQNEAQ (reference sequence).

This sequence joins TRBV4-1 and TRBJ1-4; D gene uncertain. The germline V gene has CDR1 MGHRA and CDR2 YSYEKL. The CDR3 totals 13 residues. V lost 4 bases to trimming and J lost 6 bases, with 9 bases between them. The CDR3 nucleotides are TGCGCCAGCAGCCCCCAGGCGGATGAAAAACTGTTTTTT. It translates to CASSPQADEKLFF.

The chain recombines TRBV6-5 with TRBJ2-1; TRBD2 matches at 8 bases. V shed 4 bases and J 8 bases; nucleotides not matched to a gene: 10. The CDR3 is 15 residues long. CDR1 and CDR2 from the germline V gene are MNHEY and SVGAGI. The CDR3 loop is CASSSGGAAAHEQFF. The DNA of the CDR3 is TGTGCCAGCAGTTCGGGGGGGGCCGCCGCCCATGAGCAGTTCTTC.

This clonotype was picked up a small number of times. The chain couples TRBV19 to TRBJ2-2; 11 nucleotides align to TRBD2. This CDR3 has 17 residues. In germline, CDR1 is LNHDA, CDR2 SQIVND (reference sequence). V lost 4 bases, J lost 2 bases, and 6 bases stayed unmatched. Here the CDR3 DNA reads TGTGCCAGTAGTAGAATGGGACTAGCGGACAACACCGGGGAGCTGTTTTTT. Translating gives CASSRMGLADNTGELFF.

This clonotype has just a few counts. The CDR3 DNA reads as TGTGCCAGCAGTATTGAGGTAGAGTACGAGCAGTACGTC. Protein product: CASSIEVEYEQYV. The chain combines TRBV2 with TRBJ2-7; D is unresolved. V was pared by 5 bases and J by 4 bases, with 12 bases between. The CDR3 length is 13 residues. CDR1 SNHLY and CDR2 FYNNEI come from the germline V gene.

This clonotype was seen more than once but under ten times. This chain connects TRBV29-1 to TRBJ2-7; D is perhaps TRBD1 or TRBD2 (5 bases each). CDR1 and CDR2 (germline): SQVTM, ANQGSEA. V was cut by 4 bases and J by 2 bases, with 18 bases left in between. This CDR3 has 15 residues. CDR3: CSVAGTHRDAYEQYF. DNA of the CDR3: TGCAGCGTTGCCGGGACCCACCGGGACGCCTACGAGCAGTACTTC.

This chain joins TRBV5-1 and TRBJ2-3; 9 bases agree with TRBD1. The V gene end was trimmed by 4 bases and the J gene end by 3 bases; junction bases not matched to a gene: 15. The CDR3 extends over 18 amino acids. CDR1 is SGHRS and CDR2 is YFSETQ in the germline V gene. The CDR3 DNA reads TGCGCCAGCAGCGTGAAAAACGCCGGGACAGGGAATACAGATACGCAGTATTTT. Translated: CASSVKNAGTGNTDTQYF.

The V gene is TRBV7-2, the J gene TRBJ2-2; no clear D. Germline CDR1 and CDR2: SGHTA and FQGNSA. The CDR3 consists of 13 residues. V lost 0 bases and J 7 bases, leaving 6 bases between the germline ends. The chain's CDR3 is CASSLAPSGELFF. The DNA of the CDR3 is TGTGCCAGCAGCTTAGCGCCGAGCGGGGAGCTGTTTTTT.

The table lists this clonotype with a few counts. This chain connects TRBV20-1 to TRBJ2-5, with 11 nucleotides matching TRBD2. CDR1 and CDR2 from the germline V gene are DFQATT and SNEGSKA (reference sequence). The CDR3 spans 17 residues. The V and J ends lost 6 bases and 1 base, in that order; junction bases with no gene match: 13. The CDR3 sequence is CSAKRASGGPIQETQYF. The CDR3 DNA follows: TGCAGTGCCAAGAGGGCTAGCGGGGGGCCCATCCAAGAGACCCAGTACTTC.

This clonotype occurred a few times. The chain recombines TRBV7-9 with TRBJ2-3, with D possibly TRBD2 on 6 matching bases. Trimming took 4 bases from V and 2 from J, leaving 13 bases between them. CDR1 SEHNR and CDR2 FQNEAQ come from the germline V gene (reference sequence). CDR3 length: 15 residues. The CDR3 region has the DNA TGTGCCAGCAGCTCATTTAGCGGATACACAGATACGCAGTATTTT. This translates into CASSSFSGYTDTQYF.

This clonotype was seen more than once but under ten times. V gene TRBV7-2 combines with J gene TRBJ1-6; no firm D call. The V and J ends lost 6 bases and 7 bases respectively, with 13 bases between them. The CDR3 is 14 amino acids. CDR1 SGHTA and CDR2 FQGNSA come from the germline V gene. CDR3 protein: CASSLIGPNSPLHF. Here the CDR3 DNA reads TGTGCCAGCAGTCTTATCGGACCCAATTCACCCCTCCACTTT.

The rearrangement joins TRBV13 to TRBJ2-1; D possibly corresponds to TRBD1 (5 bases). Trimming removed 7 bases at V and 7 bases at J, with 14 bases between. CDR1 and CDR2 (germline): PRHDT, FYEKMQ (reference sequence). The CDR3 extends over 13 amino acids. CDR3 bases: TGTGCCAGCACCATAAACCCAGGGAATGAGCAGTTCTTC. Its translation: CASTINPGNEQFF.

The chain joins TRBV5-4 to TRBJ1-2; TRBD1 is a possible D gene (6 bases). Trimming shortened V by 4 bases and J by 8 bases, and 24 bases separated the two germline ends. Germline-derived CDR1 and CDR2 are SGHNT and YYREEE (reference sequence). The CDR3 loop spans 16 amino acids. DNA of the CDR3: TGTGCCAGCAGCCTTTGGGGCTCCTCGACAGGCTCAGGCTACACCTTC. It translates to CASSLWGSSTGSGYTF. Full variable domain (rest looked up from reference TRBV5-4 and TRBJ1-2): ETGVTQSPTHLIKTRGQQVTLRCSSQSGHNTVSWYQQALGQGPQFIFQYYREEENGRGNFPPRFSGLQFPNYSSELNVNALELDDSALYLCASSLWGSSTGSGYTFGSGTRLTVV.

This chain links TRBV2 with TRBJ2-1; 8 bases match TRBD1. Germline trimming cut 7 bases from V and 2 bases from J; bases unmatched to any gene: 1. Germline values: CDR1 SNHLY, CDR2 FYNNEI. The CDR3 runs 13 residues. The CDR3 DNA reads TGTGCCAGCACAGGGGGCACCTACAATGAGCAGTTCTTC. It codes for CASTGGTYNEQFF.

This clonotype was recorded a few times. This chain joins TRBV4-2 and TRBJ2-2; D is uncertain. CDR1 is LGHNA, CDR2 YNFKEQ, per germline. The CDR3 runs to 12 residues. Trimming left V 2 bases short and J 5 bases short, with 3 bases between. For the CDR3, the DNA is TGTGCCAGCAGCCAACTGACCGGGGAGCTGTTTTTT. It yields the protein CASSQLTGELFF.

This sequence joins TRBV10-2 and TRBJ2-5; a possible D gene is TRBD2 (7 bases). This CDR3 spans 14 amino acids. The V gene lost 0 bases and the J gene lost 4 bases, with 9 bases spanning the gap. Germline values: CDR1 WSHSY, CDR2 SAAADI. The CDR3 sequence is CASSESGGGETQYF. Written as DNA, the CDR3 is TGCGCCAGCAGTGAGTCAGGGGGGGGAGAGACCCAGTACTTC.

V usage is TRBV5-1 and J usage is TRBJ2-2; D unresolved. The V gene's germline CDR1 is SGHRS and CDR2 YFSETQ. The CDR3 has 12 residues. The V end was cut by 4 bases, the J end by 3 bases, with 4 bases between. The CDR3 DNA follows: TGCGCCAGCAGCCCTGACACCGGGGAGCTGTTTTTT. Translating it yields CASSPDTGELFF.